The clone carrying this TCR beta chain showed up many times. The antigen is unknown. TCRdb called the 5' RACE reads again in MiXCR, with one record for every CDR3 protein. The sample gives approximately 540,000 distinct CDR3 sequences, 12% of which show up once; 6.8% is in the top ten. These data come from a study of CD8 T cells in ankylosing spondylitis. Notes on the study in general: Characteristic, it appeared, of ankylosing spondylitis blood was a TCR beta motif of roughly eight highly homologous variants. Previously reported in reactive arthritis synovial fluid and blood were some of the motif variants. Reports say disease-linked clones showed up significantly more in matched ankylosing spondylitis synovial fluid. Clones linked with disease were CD8+ and fairly uncommon in the peripheral blood.

The CDR3 extends over 15 amino acids. J was trimmed by 0 bases and V by 5 bases; bases with no gene match: 3. Germline CDR1 MNHEY, CDR2 SMNVEV (reference sequence). The J gene is TRBJ1-3, the V gene TRBV27, with 8 positions matching TRBD1. This TCR derives from a male donor with ankylosing spondylitis. The source material was blood, either unsorted or a sorted T cell fraction (not recorded which). CDR3 sequence (DNA): TGTGCCAGCAGTCCAACAGGGGGCTCTGGAAACACCATATATTTT. Residues: CASSPTGGSGNTIYF.